Described below is a single T cell receptor beta chain sequence and its context. The antigen is undetermined. These data are taken from a study of shared clonotypes between healthy human individuals. Study summary: A couple of female and three male donors aged 18 to 49 were enrolled. A donor's plate count was three for CD4 naive and three for CD4 memory; CD8 naive had two and CD8 memory one. Study-level results: Against clonotypes common to all four donors, non-shared ones had lower generation probabilities.

The split of CD4+ cells yielded CD45RA+ naive and CD45RA-negative memory subsets. Generated by immunoSEQ multiplex PCR, the TCRdb table keeps only in-frame clones and is missing some. This table holds millions of clones, roughly nine tenths found once. Germline CDR1 SNHLY, CDR2 FYNNEI. The CDR3 is made up of 13 amino acids. J gave up 6 bases and V 7 bases, and 5 bases lay outside the gene matches. This TCR derives from a man aged 18 to 30 in good health. Specimen: naive CD4+ T cells sorted from blood. Subset given: CD45RA+ positively selected. The chain couples TRBV2 to TRBJ1-5; 8 bases agree with TRBD1. CDR3 in amino acids: CASMDREGQPQHF. CDR3 nucleotides: TGTGCCAGCATGGACAGGGAGGGTCAGCCCCAGCATTTT.